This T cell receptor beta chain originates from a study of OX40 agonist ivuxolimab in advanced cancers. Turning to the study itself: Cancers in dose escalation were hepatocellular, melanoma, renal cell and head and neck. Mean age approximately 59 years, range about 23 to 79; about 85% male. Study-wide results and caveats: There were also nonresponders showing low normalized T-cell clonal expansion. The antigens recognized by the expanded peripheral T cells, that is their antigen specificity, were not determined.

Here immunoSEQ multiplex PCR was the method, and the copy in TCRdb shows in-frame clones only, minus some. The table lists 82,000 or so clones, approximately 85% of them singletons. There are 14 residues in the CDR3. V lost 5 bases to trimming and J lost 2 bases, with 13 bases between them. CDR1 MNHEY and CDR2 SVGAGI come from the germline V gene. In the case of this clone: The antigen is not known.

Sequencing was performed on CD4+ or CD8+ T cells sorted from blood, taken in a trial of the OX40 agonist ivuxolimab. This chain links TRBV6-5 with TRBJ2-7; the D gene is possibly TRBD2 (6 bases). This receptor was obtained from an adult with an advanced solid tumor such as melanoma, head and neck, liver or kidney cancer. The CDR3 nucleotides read TGTGCCAGCAGTACCCGACGGGGGACCTACGAGCAGTACTTC. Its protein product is CASSTRRGTYEQYF.